These 18 T cell receptor beta chains originate from one sample sequenced in a study of blood T cell repertoires in COVID-19. The assay was immunoSEQ multiplex PCR, and TCRdb's table has in-frame clones only and misses some. The profile shows around 140,000 clones, around 80% of them singletons. Sequenced sample: peripheral blood. These receptors came from a man in his forties or fifties with acute or convalescent COVID-19.

The V and J genes are TRBV18 and TRBJ1-2; D might be TRBD1 (6 bases). V dropped 3 bases and J dropped 4 bases, with 21 bases sitting between them. Germline V gene sequence: CDR1 KGHSH, CDR2 LQKENI. The CDR3 loop spans 17 amino acids. The CDR3 is CASSPDSSLGAGYGYTF. The DNA of the CDR3 is TGTGCCAGCTCACCCGACAGCTCCTTGGGGGCGGGCTATGGCTACACCTTC.

This clone appeared a single time. This chain connects TRBV28 to TRBJ1-5; no clear D. Germline CDR1 MDHEN, CDR2 SYDVKM. Trimming left V 1 base short and J 0 bases short, with 10 bases between. This CDR3 has 16 amino acids. The CDR3 nucleotides read TGTGCCAGCAGTTTATTGGCCGACTATAGCAATCAGCCCCAGCATTTT. The encoded protein is CASSLLADYSNQPQHF.

V and J are TRBV24-1 and TRBJ1-2; possible D gene TRBD1, 5 bases. This CDR3 is built from 11 residues. CDR1 is KGHDR and CDR2 is SFDVKD in the germline V gene. V was shortened by 6 bases and J by 6 bases, with 7 bases between the two germline ends. The CDR3 loop is CATSRGDGYTF. The CDR3 DNA reads as TGTGCCACCAGTAGGGGTGATGGCTACACCTTC.

The CDR3 nucleotides are TGTGCCATCTCAAGCGGGGGGTACCAAGAGACCCAGTACTTC. Translating gives CAISSGGYQETQYF. The chain recombines TRBV10-3 with TRBJ2-5; 9 bases fit TRBD2. There are 14 residues in the CDR3. Germline assignment: CDR1 ENHRY and CDR2 SYGVKD. Germline trimming cut 8 bases from V and 0 bases from J; bases unmatched to any gene: 4.

Turning to this clone: Other nucleotide sequences from this sample produce the same CDR3. The chain uses TRBV2 and TRBJ1-3; no definite D call. CDR1 and CDR2 from the germline V gene are SNHLY and FYNNEI. The CDR3 extends over 13 amino acids. V gave up 5 bases and J gave up 3 bases, with 8 bases separating them. DNA for the CDR3: TGTGCCAGCAGTTCGGGTATTGGAAACACCATATATTTT. This encodes CASSSGIGNTIYF.

In its sample, this clone was seen a few times. V usage is TRBV29-1 and J usage is TRBJ2-3; no definite D call. The ends were cut back, 7 bases at V and 0 bases at J, with 8 bases in the middle. This CDR3 comprises 12 residues. Per germline, CDR1 SQVTM and CDR2 ANQGSEA. CDR3 in amino acids: CSGLYSTDTQYF. CDR3 nucleotide sequence: TGCAGCGGGCTGTACAGCACAGATACGCAGTATTTT.

This clone has a handful of counts. The chain combines TRBV4-1 with TRBJ2-2; D is perhaps TRBD2 (6 bases). V was clipped by 0 bases and J by 1 base, with 9 bases between them. The CDR3 spans 16 residues. Germline loops: CDR1 MGHRA, CDR2 YSYEKL. The CDR3 bases are TGCGCCAGCAGCCAAGATCAGGGACTGAACACCGGGGAGCTGTTTTTT. Amino acids: CASSQDQGLNTGELFF.

The rearrangement links TRBV5-4 to TRBJ1-2; 7 positions agree with TRBD1. CDR3 size: 13 residues. Trimming cost V 6 bases and J 6 bases; bases outside gene matches: 8. Germline V CDR1 and CDR2: SGHNT, YYREEE (reference sequence). CDR3 in DNA: TGTGCCAGCAACCGACAGGGCGAAGATGGCTACACCTTC. Translation: CASNRQGEDGYTF.

This clone was seen a single time. This CDR3 reads CSASKTQQGWEQFF. CDR3 nucleotide sequence: TGCAGTGCTAGTAAAACCCAACAGGGGTGGGAGCAGTTCTTC. The V and J genes are TRBV20-1 and TRBJ2-1; 7 bases match TRBD1. Germline CDR1 is DFQATT and CDR2 is SNEGSKA (reference sequence). CDR3 length: 14 amino acids. Trimming cost V 3 bases and J 10 bases; bases outside gene matches: 12.

With respect to this clone: This specimen includes other DNA sequences encoding the same CDR3. The genes are TRBV7-3 and TRBJ2-5, with a possible D match to TRBD1 (5 bases). V was cut by 0 bases and J by 3 bases, with 5 bases left in between. The CDR3 is 13 residues long. CDR1 and CDR2 from the germline V gene are SGHTA and FQGTGA. The CDR3 spells CASSLTREETQYF. CDR3 nucleotide sequence: TGTGCCAGCAGCTTAACCAGGGAAGAGACCCAGTACTTC.

Only a few counts were recorded for this clone. The rearrangement uses TRBV5-1 and TRBJ2-2, with 8 bases matching TRBD2. V lost 3 bases, J lost 6 bases, and 7 bases stayed unmatched. Per germline, CDR1 SGHRS and CDR2 YFSETQ. This CDR3 comprises 15 residues. The CDR3 DNA sequence: TGCGCCAGCAGCTCCGGGACTAGTTTCGCCGGGGAGCTGTTTTTT. It codes for CASSSGTSFAGELFF.

CDR3 in DNA: TGTGCCTGGAGTGTTCCCCTGGGCAGTACTAACTATGGCTACACCTTC. This translates into CAWSVPLGSTNYGYTF. This chain joins TRBV30 and TRBJ1-2; no reliable D call. V lost 0 bases and J lost 0, with 14 bases in between. The germline V gene has CDR1 GTSNPN and CDR2 SVGIG (reference sequence). The CDR3 is 16 amino acids.

The chain recombines TRBV18 with TRBJ2-5; tentative D call: TRBD2 (6 bases). The CDR3 consists of 15 residues. Germline CDR1 and CDR2: KGHSH and LQKENI. V lost 4 bases to trimming and J lost 3 bases, with 15 bases between them. CDR3: CASSLGRPGEETQYF. CDR3 sequence (DNA): TGTGCCAGCTCACTCGGCAGGCCGGGGGAAGAGACCCAGTACTTC.

Only a few counts were recorded for this clone. V usage is TRBV6-5 and J usage is TRBJ1-4; 8 bases are a match to TRBD1. V dropped 8 bases and J dropped 5; count of bases not matched to a gene: 7. The CDR3 loop spans 14 amino acids. Germline assignment: CDR1 MNHEY and CDR2 SVGAGI. The CDR3 coding sequence is TGTGCCAGCGAAATATACAGGGGGAATGAAAAACTGTTTTTT. It codes for CASEIYRGNEKLFF.

The sample holds a few counts of this clone. The gene calls are TRBV5-1 and TRBJ1-2; D possibly corresponds to TRBD1 (6 bases). Per the germline V gene, CDR1 is SGHRS and CDR2 is YFSETQ. The CDR3 is made up of 14 amino acids. The V gene lost 1 base and the J gene lost 8 bases, with 15 bases spanning the gap. CDR3 sequence: CASSLSAGDGGYTF. The CDR3 bases are TGCGCCAGCAGCTTGTCGGCAGGGGATGGCGGCTACACCTTC.

The CDR3 region has the DNA TGTGCCAGCAGCTTAGAATCGGGCTATAATTCACCCCTCCACTTT. Encoded protein: CASSLESGYNSPLHF. The chain combines TRBV5-5 with TRBJ1-6; D gene ambiguous. There are 15 residues in the CDR3. From germline, CDR1 is SGHKS and CDR2 YYEKEE (reference sequence). Deletions cut 2 bases from V and 3 bases from J, with 9 bases between.

V is TRBV5-1 and J is TRBJ2-6; 7 bases map to TRBD2. Trimming took 0 bases from V and 0 from J; bases not matched to a gene: 3. This CDR3 region has 17 residues. CDR1 and CDR2 (germline): SGHRS, YFSETQ. The CDR3 DNA follows: TGCGCCAGCAGCTTGGCCGGGGGGTTCTCTGGGGCCAACGTCCTGACTTTC. Its protein product is CASSLAGGFSGANVLTF.

The V call is TRBV5-1, the J call TRBJ2-3, with D tentatively TRBD2 (6 bases). This CDR3 has 15 residues. V was clipped by 0 bases and J by 2 bases, with 10 bases between them. Germline CDR1 is SGHRS and CDR2 is YFSETQ. CDR3 nucleotides: TGCGCCAGCAGCTTGGGGTGGGGGGTCACAGATACGCAGTATTTT. Its protein product is CASSLGWGVTDTQYF. Combining the CDR3 with reference TRBV5-1 and TRBJ2-3 gives the whole variable domain KAGVTQTPRYLIKTRGQQVTLSCSPISGHRSVSWYQQTPGQGLQFLFEYFSETQRNKGNFPGRFSGRQFSNSRSEMNVSTLELGDSALYLCASSLGWGVTDTQYFGPGTRLTVL.